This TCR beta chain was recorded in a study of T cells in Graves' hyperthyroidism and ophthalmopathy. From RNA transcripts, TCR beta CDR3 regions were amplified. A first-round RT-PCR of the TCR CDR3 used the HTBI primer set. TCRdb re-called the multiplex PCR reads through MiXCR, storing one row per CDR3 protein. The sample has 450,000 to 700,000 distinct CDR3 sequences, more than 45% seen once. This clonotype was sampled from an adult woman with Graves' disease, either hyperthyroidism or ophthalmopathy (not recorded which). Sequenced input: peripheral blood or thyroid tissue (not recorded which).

The CDR3 protein is CSARVVANVLTF. The DNA of the CDR3 is TGCAGTGCTAGAGTTGTGGCCAACGTCCTGACTTTC. V usage is TRBV20-1 and J usage is TRBJ2-6; D not certain. The V gene lost 1 base and the J gene lost 6 bases, with 4 bases spanning the gap. The CDR3 totals 12 residues. Germline loops: CDR1 DFQATT, CDR2 SNEGSKA (reference sequence).